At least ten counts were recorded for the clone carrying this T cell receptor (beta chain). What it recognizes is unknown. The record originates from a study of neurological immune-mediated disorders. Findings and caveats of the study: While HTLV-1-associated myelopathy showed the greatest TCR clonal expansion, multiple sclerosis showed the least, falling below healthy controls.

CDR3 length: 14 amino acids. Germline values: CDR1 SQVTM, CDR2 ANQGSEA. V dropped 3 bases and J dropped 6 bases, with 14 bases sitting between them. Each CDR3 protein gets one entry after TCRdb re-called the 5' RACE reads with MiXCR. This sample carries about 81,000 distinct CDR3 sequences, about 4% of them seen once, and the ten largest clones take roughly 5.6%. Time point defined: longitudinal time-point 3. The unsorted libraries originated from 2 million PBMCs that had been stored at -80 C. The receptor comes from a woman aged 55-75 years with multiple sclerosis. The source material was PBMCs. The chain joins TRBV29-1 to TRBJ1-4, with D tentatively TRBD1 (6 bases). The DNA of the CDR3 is TGCAGCGTTGAGTTCGCAGGGGTGGATGAAAAACTGTTTTTT. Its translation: CSVEFAGVDEKLFF.